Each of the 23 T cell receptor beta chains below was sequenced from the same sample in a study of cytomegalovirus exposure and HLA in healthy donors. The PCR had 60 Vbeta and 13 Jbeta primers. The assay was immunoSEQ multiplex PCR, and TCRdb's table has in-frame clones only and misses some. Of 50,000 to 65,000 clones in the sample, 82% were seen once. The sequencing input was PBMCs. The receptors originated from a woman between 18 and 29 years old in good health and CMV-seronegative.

The CDR3 protein is CATSREGAGVYEQYF. In DNA form, the CDR3 reads TGTGCCACCAGCAGAGAAGGGGCTGGGGTTTACGAGCAGTACTTC. V and J are TRBV15 and TRBJ2-7; perhaps TRBD1 as D (5 bases). This CDR3 has 15 amino acids. V was trimmed by 0 bases and J by 4 bases, leaving 13 bases between them. Germline CDR1 LNHNV, CDR2 YYDKDF (reference sequence). The variable domain in full, completed from reference TRBV15 and TRBJ2-7, reads DAMVIQNPRYQVTQFGKPVTLSCSQTLNHNVMYWYQQKSSQAPKLLFHYYDKDFNNEADTPDNFQSRRPNTSFCFLDIRSPGLGDTAMYLCATSREGAGVYEQYFGPGTRLTVT.

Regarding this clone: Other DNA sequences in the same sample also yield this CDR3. The CDR3 nucleotides read TGCGCCAGCAGTGAGTCGCGGACAGGGGGCTACGAGCAGTACTTC. It is translated as CASSESRTGGYEQYF. This rearrangement joins TRBV10-1 to TRBJ2-7, with 10 bases that match TRBD1. Germline assignment: CDR1 WNHNN and CDR2 SYGVQD (reference sequence). With 0 bases clipped from V and 3 bases from J, the junction kept 2 bases outside the gene matches. This CDR3 is 15 amino acids long.

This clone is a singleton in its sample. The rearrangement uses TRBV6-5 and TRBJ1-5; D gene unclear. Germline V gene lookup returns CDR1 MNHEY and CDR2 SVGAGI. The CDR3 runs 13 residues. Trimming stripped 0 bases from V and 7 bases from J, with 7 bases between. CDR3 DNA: TGTGCCAGCAGTTACTCGAGGTTCCAGCCCCAGCATTTT. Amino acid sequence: CASSYSRFQPQHF.

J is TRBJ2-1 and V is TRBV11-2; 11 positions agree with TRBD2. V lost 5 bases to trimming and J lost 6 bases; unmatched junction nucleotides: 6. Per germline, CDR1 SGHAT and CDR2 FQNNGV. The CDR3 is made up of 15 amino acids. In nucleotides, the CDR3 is TGTGCCAGCAGCATCAATAGCGGGAGGGTCAATGAGCAGTTCTTC. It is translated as CASSINSGRVNEQFF.

The CDR3 spells CASSQHDRETDTQYF. The DNA for the CDR3 is TGTGCCAGCAGTCAACATGACAGGGAGACAGATACGCAGTATTTT. The chain recombines TRBV6-4 with TRBJ2-3, with 7 bases lining up with TRBD1. V gave up 5 bases and J gave up 3 bases; unmatched junction bases: 8. This CDR3 contains 15 residues. CDR1 and CDR2 from the germline V gene are MRHNA and SNTAGT.

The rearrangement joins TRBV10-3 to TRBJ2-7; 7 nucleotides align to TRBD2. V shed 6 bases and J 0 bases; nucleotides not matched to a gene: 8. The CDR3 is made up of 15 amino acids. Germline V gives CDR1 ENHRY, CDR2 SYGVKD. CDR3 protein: CAIRAIAGNSYEQYF. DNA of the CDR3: TGTGCCATCAGGGCCATAGCGGGCAACTCCTACGAGCAGTACTTC.

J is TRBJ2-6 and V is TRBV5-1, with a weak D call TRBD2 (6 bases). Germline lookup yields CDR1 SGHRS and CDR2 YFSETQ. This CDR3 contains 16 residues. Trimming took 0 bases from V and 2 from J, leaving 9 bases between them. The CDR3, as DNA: TGCGCCAGCAGCTTGGCGGGCGGGGCTGGGGCCAACGTCCTGACTTTC. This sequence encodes CASSLAGGAGANVLTF.

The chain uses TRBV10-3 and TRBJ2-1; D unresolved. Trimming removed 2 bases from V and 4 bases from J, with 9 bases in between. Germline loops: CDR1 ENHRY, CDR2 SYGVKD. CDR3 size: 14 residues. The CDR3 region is CAISETVTYNEQFF. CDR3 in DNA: TGTGCCATCAGTGAGACAGTTACGTACAATGAGCAGTTCTTC.

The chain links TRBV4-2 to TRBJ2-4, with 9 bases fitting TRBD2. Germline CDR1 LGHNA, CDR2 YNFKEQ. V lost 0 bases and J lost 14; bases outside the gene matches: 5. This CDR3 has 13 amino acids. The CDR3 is CASSQDRAGGEYF. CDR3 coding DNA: TGTGCCAGCAGCCAAGATAGGGCGGGAGGGGAGTACTTC.

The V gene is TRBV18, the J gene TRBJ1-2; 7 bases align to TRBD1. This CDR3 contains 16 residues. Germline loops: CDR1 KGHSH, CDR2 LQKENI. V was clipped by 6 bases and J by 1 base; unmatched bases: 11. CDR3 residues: CASSETGTEINYGYTF. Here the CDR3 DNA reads TGTGCCAGCTCGGAGACCGGGACAGAGATTAACTATGGCTACACCTTC.

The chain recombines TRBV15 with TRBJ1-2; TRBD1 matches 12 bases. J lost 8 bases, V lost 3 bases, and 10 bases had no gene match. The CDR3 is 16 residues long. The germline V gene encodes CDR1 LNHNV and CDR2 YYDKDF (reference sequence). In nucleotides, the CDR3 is TGTGCCACCAGCAGCGACCCGGGACAGGGGGCGGGCGGCTACACCTTC. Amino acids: CATSSDPGQGAGGYTF.

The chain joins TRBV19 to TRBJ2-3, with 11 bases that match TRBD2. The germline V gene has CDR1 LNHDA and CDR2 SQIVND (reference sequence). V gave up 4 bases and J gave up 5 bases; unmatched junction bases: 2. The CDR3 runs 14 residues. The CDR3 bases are TGTGCCAGTAGTAGACTAGCGGGAATAGATACGCAGTATTTT. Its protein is CASSRLAGIDTQYF.

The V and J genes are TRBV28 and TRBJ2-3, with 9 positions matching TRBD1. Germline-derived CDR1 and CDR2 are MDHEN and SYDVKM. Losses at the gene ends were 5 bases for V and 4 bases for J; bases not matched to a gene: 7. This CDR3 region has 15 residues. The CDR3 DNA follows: TGTGCCAGCAGTACACAGGGGGCGCTCGCAGATACGCAGTATTTT. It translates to CASSTQGALADTQYF. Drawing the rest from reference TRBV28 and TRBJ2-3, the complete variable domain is DVKVTQSSRYLVKRTGEKVFLECVQDMDHENMFWYRQDPGLGLRLIYFSYDVKMKEKGDIPEGYSVSREKKERFSLILESASTNQTSMYLCASSTQGALADTQYFGPGTRLTVL.

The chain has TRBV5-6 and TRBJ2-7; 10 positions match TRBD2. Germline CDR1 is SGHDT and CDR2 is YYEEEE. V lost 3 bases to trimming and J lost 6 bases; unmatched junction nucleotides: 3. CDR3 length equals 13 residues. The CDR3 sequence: CASSSGTSVEQYF. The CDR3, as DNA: TGTGCCAGCAGCTCCGGGACTAGCGTCGAGCAGTACTTC. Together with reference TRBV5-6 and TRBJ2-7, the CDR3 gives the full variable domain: DAGVTQSPTHLIKTRGQQVTLRCSPKSGHDTVSWYQQALGQGPQFIFQYYEEEERQRGNFPDRFSGHQFPNYSSELNVNALLLGDSALYLCASSSGTSVEQYFGPGTRLTVT.

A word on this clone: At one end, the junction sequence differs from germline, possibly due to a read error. The DNA for the CDR3 is TGTTCCAGCAGCCCCACGGCTGGGAGGGAAGCTTTCTTT. This gives the protein CSSSPTAGREAFF. This chain uses TRBV7-9 with TRBJ1-1, with D unclear. CDR3 size: 13 residues. The V gene's germline CDR1 is SEHNR and CDR2 FQNEAQ (reference sequence).

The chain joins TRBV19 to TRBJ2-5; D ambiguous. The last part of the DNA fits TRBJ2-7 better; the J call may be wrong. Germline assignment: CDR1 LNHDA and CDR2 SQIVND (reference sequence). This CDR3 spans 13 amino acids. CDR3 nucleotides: TGTGCCAGTAGTATCGCGGCCTCCTACGAGCAGTACTTC. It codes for CASSIAASYEQYF.

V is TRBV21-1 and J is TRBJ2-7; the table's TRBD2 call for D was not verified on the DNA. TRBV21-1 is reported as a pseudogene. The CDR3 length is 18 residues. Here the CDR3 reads CASSKALRGGSGSYEQYF. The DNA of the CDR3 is TGTGCCAGCAGCAAAGCCCTCCGAGGAGGTAGCGGATCCTACGAGCAGTACTTC.

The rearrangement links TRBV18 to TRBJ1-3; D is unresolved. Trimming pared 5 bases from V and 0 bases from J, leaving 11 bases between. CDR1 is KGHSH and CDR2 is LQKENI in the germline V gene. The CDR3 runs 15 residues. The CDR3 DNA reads TGTGCCAGCTCATTTGGGCAGGACTCTGGAAACACCATATATTTT. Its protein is CASSFGQDSGNTIYF.

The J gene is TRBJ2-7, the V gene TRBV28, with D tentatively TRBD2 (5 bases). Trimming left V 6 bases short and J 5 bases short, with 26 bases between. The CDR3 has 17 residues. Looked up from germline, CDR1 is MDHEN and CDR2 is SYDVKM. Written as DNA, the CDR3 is TGTGCCAGCAGCTCACCCCCCACAAGGAGAGGGTCTAACGAGCAGTACTTC. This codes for CASSSPPTRRGSNEQYF.

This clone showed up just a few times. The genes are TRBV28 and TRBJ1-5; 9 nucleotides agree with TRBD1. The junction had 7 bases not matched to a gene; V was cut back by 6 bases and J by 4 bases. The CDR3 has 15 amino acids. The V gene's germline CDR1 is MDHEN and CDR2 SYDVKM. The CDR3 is CASRKDRGGNQPQHF. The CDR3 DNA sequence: TGTGCCAGCAGAAAGGACAGGGGAGGGAATCAGCCCCAGCATTTT.

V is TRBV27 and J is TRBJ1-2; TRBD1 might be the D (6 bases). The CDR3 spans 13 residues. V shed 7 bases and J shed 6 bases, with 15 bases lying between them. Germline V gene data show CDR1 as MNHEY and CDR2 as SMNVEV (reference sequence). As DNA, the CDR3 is TGTGCCAGCACCGCGGGGGGGGCCAATGGCTACACCTTC. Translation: CASTAGGANGYTF.

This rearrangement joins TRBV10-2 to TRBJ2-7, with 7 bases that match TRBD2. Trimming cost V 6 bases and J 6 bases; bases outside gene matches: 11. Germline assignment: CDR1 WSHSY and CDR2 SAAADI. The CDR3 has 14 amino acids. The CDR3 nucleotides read TGCGCCAGCAGAAGAACTAGCGAGGGTGGCGAGCAGTACTTC. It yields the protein CASRRTSEGGEQYF.

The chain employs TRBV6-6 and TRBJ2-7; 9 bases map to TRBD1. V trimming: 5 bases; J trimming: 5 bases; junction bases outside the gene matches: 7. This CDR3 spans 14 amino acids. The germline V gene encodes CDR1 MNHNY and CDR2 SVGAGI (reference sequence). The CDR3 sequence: CASSTGTGPNEQYF. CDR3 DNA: TGTGCCAGCAGTACCGGGACAGGGCCCAACGAGCAGTACTTC.